This section outlines one TCR beta chain sequence together with its context. The antigen remains undetermined. PCR primers comprised 60 Vbeta and 13 Jbeta primers. The data were produced by immunoSEQ multiplex PCR, yet TCRdb's version contains in-frame clones alone and is incomplete. The data hold 72,000 or so clones, with approximately 81% observed a single time. CDR3 length: 14 amino acids. Trimming removed 3 bases from V and 5 bases from J, with 13 bases in between. Per the germline V gene, CDR1 is SEHNR and CDR2 is FQNEAQ (reference sequence). This entry is derived from a study of cytomegalovirus exposure and HLA in healthy donors. Regarding the study as a whole: Some TCR beta chains (164 of them) were listed as cytomegalovirus-associated. Immune exposure data for these donors was limited to CMV serostatus. Near-uniform donor sequencing depth was presumed by presence/absence analyses. The study found most TCR sequences rare, yet found some public TCRs in many donors.

This clonotype was obtained from a woman aged 25 to 39 in good health and CMV-seropositive. V usage is TRBV7-9 and J usage is TRBJ1-1, with D unclear. Sample: PBMCs. The CDR3 nucleotides are TGTGCCAGCAGCTTGCCATTCCGTAGAACTGAAGCTTTCTTT. Its translation: CASSLPFRRTEAFF. The variable domain in full, with the rest retrieved from reference TRBV7-9 and TRBJ1-1, is DTGVSQNPRHKITKRGQNVTFRCDPISEHNRLYWYRQTLGQGPEFLTYFQNEAQLEKSRLLSDRFSAERPKGSFSTLEIQRTEQGDSAMYLCASSLPFRRTEAFFGQGTRLTVV.